This TCR beta chain was identified in a study of T cells expressing NK-cell markers (dated by TCRdb to 2018 to 2021). At the level of the whole study: TCR beta-chain repertoires were profiled in sorted CD3+CD56+NKG2C+, CD3+CD56+NKG2C- and CD3+CD56-NKG2C+ T-cell subsets from fewer than 10 donors. Among the eight sequenced donors, seven were HCMV-seropositive and one was HCMV-seronegative. Libraries were sequenced as 2 x 150 bp reads on Illumina HiSeq 2000/2500, MiSeq or NextSeq. All eight donors whose samples were sequenced were randomly selected healthy volunteers, three of them men and five women.

HCMV-specific IgG was detected in serum with a commercial ELISA kit to determine HCMV serostatus. Peripheral blood mononuclear cells were isolated from blood by Ficoll density gradient centrifugation. Overall study outcomes, separate from this receptor: Those dominant clonotypes were again the most abundant among CD3+CD56-NKG2C+ cells in a handful of donors, at about 25-65%. In six donors, the dominant CD3+CD56+NKG2C+ clonotypes were among the top 10 CD8+ clonotypes and accounted for about 1.0-7.0% of CD8+ T cells. It remained unclear whether the expanded NKG2C-expressing T cell clones were specific for HCMV antigens.

To note about this clonotype: The antigen it binds to is not known.

The sequencing machine was an Illumina HiSeq 2000. TCR beta cDNA libraries were made by 5'RACE template switching that added a universal primer site and unique molecular identifiers. cDNA synthesis was primed from the TCR beta constant segment and was followed by two successive PCR amplification steps. The study's processing was this. Reads were demultiplexed and grouped by UMI with MIGEC, and clonotypes were assembled and quantified with MiTCR. Only TCR cDNA sequences supported by at least two reads were kept to exclude erroneous sequences. The tcR package was used for downstream repertoire analysis, and clonotypes were matched across fractions by CDR3 nucleotide sequence plus V segment. Antigen specificity was annotated against VDJdb with VDJmatch, allowing one amino acid substitution in CDR3. The reads went through TCRdb reprocessing, and each CDR3 protein sequence gets one entry with no DNA. Here the V and J calls rest on TCRdb's processing, not on the authors' analysis. The table kept for this sample lists roughly 180,000 distinct CDR3 sequences. 20% to 25% of the sample comes from the top ten.

Reading from cysteine to phenylalanine, the CDR3 counts 14 amino acids. Only the protein is on record. The germline V gene (reference sequence) yields MNHEY for CDR1 and SMNVEV for CDR2. This receptor was taken from a man aged 18-75 years in good health. The V gene is TRBV27 and the J gene is TRBJ1-2. The sequenced sample consisted of blood T cells: a sorted CD56 or NKG2C T cell subset, CD4+ or CD8+ T cells, or bulk PBMC T cells (not recorded which). The CDR3 has the sequence CASRAQGNYYGYTF.